The clone carrying this T cell receptor (beta chain) was seen ten or more times. Antigen: not known. This sample is part of a study of T cell repertoires in cytomegalovirus infection. Across the whole study: A matching HLA type, together with CMV infection, was signaled by public TCR beta signatures. The study, taken as a whole, reports: People with CMV and the relevant HLA were identified by cumulative public TCR beta family frequency. The ex vivo response was dominated by HLA-C-restricted CMV-specific TCR beta clonotypes.

A single record per CDR3 protein comes from TCRdb applying MiXCR to the reads. The data contain roughly 310,000 distinct CDR3 sequences, roughly 16% of them singletons. The sequence came from a human donor in good health (CMV status not recorded). Some clones in this sample may be carry-over from other donors' samples. The sample consisted of PBMCs.

The chain's CDR3 is CASSLINEQFF. CDR3 bases: TGTGCCAGCAGTTTAATTAATGAGCAGTTCTTC. This chain joins TRBV28 and TRBJ2-1; unclear D gene. Germline values: CDR1 MDHEN, CDR2 SYDVKM. Trimming took 2 bases from V and 7 from J, leaving 3 bases between them. The CDR3 has 11 amino acids. Full variable domain (rest looked up from reference TRBV28 and TRBJ2-1): DVKVTQSSRYLVKRTGEKVFLECVQDMDHENMFWYRQDPGLGLRLIYFSYDVKMKEKGDIPEGYSVSREKKERFSLILESASTNQTSMYLCASSLINEQFFGPGTRLTVL.